The clone carrying this T cell receptor beta chain was observed at least ten times. Its antigen is as yet unknown. This entry belongs to a study of T cells in Graves' hyperthyroidism and ophthalmopathy. For the study at large: At the time of initial diagnosis and before any treatment, peripheral blood was collected.

The CDR3 loop spans 15 amino acids. Germline V gene sequence: CDR1 ENHRY, CDR2 SYGVKD. V was cut by 6 bases and J by 7 bases, with 19 bases left in between. Amplified TCR beta CDR3 regions derived from RNA transcripts. HTBI primers drove first-round RT-PCR of the TCR CDR3. TCRdb re-called the multiplex PCR reads with MiXCR, one entry per CDR3 protein. Of roughly 660,000 distinct CDR3 sequences listed, approximately 15% are singletons. Broader study findings: The blood repertoire included most of the expanded thyroid clonotypes above 0.001.

This receptor was identified in a man between 45 and 60 years old with Graves' hyperthyroidism. The chain recombines TRBV10-3 with TRBJ2-1, with a tentative D call TRBD2 (6 bases). The sequencing input was blood. CDR3: CAIRIGTPPMNEQFF. CDR3 nucleotides: TGTGCCATCAGGATCGGGACTCCCCCAATGAATGAGCAGTTCTTC.